The present TCR beta chain was sequenced within a study of PD-L1 blockade in urothelial cancer. Overall study context: Between 0 and 3 chemotherapy regimens preceded treatment for each patient. A median blood sample held around 150,000 T cells and under 85,000 unique TCRs.

The data were produced by immunoSEQ multiplex PCR, yet TCRdb's version contains in-frame clones alone and is incomplete. This sample has tens of thousands of clones, with roughly 84% found just once. This CDR3 has 15 amino acids. The germline gives CDR1 MNHNS, CDR2 SASEGT. Losses at the gene ends were 6 bases for V and 9 bases for J; bases not matched to a gene: 15. The TCR sequence derives from a man aged 50 to 59 with urothelial cancer. The J gene is TRBJ2-7, the V gene TRBV6-1; 9 bases map to TRBD1. The sample consisted of PBMCs, taken around atezolizumab (anti-PD-L1) treatment. The CDR3 spells CASSGTGSNPGAQYF. In DNA form, the CDR3 reads TGTGCCAGCAGCGGGACAGGGTCGAACCCAGGGGCGCAGTACTTC.